This T cell receptor beta chain derives from a study of blood T cell repertoires in COVID-19. Study summary: Acute-phase and convalescent COVID-19 samples originated in the United States, Italy and Spain.

The length of the CDR3 is 15 residues. Germline V gene data show CDR1 as SGHTS and CDR2 as YDEGEE. V lost 0 bases, J lost 5 bases, and 14 bases lay in between. This clone was seen a single time. Original processing notes: Scientists estimated how many nucleated cells there were by amplifying reference gene primers. Data came from immunoSEQ multiplex PCR; TCRdb stores just in-frame clones and leaves some out. D and trimming come from the DNA, and the V and J calls and clone size come from that table. The sample has roughly 200,000 clones, around four fifths seen once. The TCR originated in a man aged 35-49 years with active or convalescent COVID-19. This sequence joins TRBV5-8 and TRBJ1-1; D might be TRBD1 (6 bases). The sequenced material came from peripheral blood. The CDR3 sequence is CASSLGIDRGTEAFF. The DNA of the CDR3 is TGTGCCAGCAGCTTGGGGATCGATAGGGGGACTGAAGCTTTCTTT.